Listed below are T cell receptor beta chains from one sample, sequenced in a study of blood T cell repertoires in COVID-19. This table comes from immunoSEQ multiplex PCR, and its TCRdb copy is limited to in-frame clones, with some not included. The sample has 15,000 to 20,000 clones; approximately 89% are singletons. What was sequenced was peripheral blood. Every receptor here comes from a human donor in a cohort sampled during active COVID-19. Each CDR3 is given with its conserved first and last residue. Each record gives: J gene, D gene, V gene, clone size, CDR3 DNA, CDR3 protein. A D gene is named only where the DNA matches it firmly. For some rows the clone size is stated as once, few or many, or as a class when expanded; others skip it.

TRBJ2-1,NA,TRBV5-1,NA,TGCGCCAGCAGCTTCTACTTTGGGACTGAATACAATGAGCAGTTCTTC,CASSFYFGTEYNEQFF
TRBJ1-1,NA,TRBV28,once,TGTGCCAGCAAACCCTCGGTCGTGACTGAAGCTTTCTTT,CASKPSVVTEAFF
TRBJ1-1,TRBD1,TRBV25-1,NA,TGTGCCAGCAGCAGGGACAGGCGACTAGATGAGGCTTTCTTT,CASSRDRRLDEAFF
TRBJ1-5,NA,TRBV5-1,NA,TGCGCCAGCAGCCGTCAGGGGAATCAGCCCCAGCATTTT,CASSRQGNQPQHF
TRBJ2-7,TRBD2,TRBV9,NA,TGTGCCAGCAGCAAAGCGGGAGATGTCTACGAGCAGTACTTC,CASSKAGDVYEQYF
TRBJ2-1,NA,TRBV7-8,NA,TGTGCCAGCAGCTTATCGACTTTCAGTGAGCAGTTCTTC,CASSLSTFSEQFF
TRBJ2-6,TRBD1,TRBV19,NA,TGTGCCAGTAGAACAGGGGGTTCTTACTCTGGGGCCAACGTCCTGACTTTC,CASRTGGSYSGANVLTF
TRBJ1-4,NA,TRBV2,NA,TGTGCCAGCAGTGGGCAAGCTAATGAAAAACTGTTTTTT,CASSGQANEKLFF
TRBJ2-5,TRBD2,TRBV7-2,NA,TGTGCCAGCAGCTTAGGGCTAGCGGGAGAAGAGACCCAGTACTTC,CASSLGLAGEETQYF
TRBJ2-1,TRBD2,TRBV7-3,NA,TGTGCCAGCAGCGTGACTAGCGGGAGTAATGAGCAGTTCTTC,CASSVTSGSNEQFF
TRBJ2-7,TRBD1,TRBV4-1,NA,TGCGCCAGCAGCCAACGGGACAGCCGAGAGGAGCAGTACTTC,CASSQRDSREEQYF
TRBJ1-5,NA,TRBV19,NA,TGTGCCAGTAGCACAGAAACCTATAGCAATCAGCCCCAGCATTTT,CASSTETYSNQPQHF
TRBJ1-2,TRBD1,TRBV6-5,NA,TGTGCCAGCAGTTACGGGACAGGGGCGGTATATGGCTACACCTTC,CASSYGTGAVYGYTF
TRBJ2-1,NA,TRBV9,NA,TGTGCCAGCAGCGCCCGCGGGGGCAGCAACAATGAGCAGTTCTTC,CASSARGGSNNEQFF
TRBJ2-2,NA,TRBV19,NA,TGTGCCAGTAGTGTCGGGGGAAACACCGGGGAGCTGTTTTTT,CASSVGGNTGELFF
TRBJ1-5,NA,TRBV19,NA,TGTGCCAGTAGTATCGGACAGACAAATCAGCCCCAGCATTTT,CASSIGQTNQPQHF
TRBJ1-5,NA,TRBV5-5,NA,TGTGCCAGCAGCTTGGACTGGAGCGCGTCTTATAGCAATCAGCCCCAGCATTTT,CASSLDWSASYSNQPQHF
TRBJ2-5,NA,TRBV7-9,NA,TGTGCCAGCAGCACGCGGGACCTCCAAGAGACCCAGTACTTC,CASSTRDLQETQYF
TRBJ1-1,NA,TRBV28,NA,TGTGCCAGCAGTTTCGGGTCCTCGAATAATGAAGCTTTCTTT,CASSFGSSNNEAFF
TRBJ2-3,TRBD1,TRBV7-9,NA,TGTGCCAGCTCAACCGGGACAGGGAGCTTTTGGGGCACAGATACGCAGTATTTT,CASSTGTGSFWGTDTQYF
TRBJ1-1,NA,TRBV28,NA,TGTGCCAGCAGCCTCGGACAGCAAGGCACTGAAGCTTTCTTT,CASSLGQQGTEAFF
TRBJ2-7,NA,TRBV3-1/TRBV3-2,NA,TGTGCCAGCAGATTTAGTGGTCGGTCGACCTACGAGCAGTACTTC,CASRFSGRSTYEQYF
TRBJ2-7,NA,TRBV11-1,NA,TGTGCCAGCAGCTTAGCCGGGACATCGACCTACGAGCAGTACTTC,CASSLAGTSTYEQYF
TRBJ1-1,TRBD1,TRBV28,NA,TGTGCCAGCAGGGAGACAGGGGAGGTCACTGAAGCTTTCTTT,CASRETGEVTEAFF